The present T cell receptor beta chain was sequenced within a study of blood T cell repertoires in COVID-19. TCRdb keeps only in-frame clones here, not all; method: immunoSEQ multiplex PCR. The sample contains 90,000 to 120,000 clones, just under 85% of which appear only once. This clone appeared once. The source material was peripheral blood. The TCR sequence derives from a woman older than 75 with active or convalescent COVID-19.

The CDR3 loop is CASHRGGNTEAFF. The CDR3 region has the DNA TGTGCCAGTCACAGGGGAGGGAACACTGAAGCTTTCTTT. The chain couples TRBV19 to TRBJ1-1; TRBD1 matches 7 bases. The germline V gene has CDR1 LNHDA and CDR2 SQIVND (reference sequence). With 8 bases clipped from V and 1 base from J, the junction kept 4 bases outside the gene matches. This CDR3 contains 13 residues.